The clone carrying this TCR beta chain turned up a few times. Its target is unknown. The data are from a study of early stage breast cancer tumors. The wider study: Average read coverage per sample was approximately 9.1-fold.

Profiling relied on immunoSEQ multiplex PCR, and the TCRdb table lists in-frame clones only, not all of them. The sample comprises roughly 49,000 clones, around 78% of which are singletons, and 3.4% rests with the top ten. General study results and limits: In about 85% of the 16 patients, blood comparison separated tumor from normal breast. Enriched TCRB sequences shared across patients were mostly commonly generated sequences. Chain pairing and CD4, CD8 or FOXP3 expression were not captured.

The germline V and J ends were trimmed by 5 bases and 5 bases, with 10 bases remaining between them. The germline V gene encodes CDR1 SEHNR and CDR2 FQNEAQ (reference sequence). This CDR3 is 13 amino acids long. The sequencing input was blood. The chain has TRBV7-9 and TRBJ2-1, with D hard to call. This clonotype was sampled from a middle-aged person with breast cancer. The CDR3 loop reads CASSPPVDNEQFF. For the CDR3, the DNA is TGTGCCAGCAGCCCCCCGGTGGACAATGAGCAGTTCTTC.